This TCR beta chain was sequenced during a study of glioma-infiltrating T cells. About this clonotype itself: Its antigen is unidentified. A much larger clone lies a single base off, so this may be a read error.

Using RNA template, CDR3s of TCR alpha and beta were amplified with iRepertoire arm-PCR. One-step reverse transcription and amplification started from approximately 100-400 ng of tissue mRNA or PBMC total RNA. One entry per CDR3 protein results from TCRdb running MiXCR on the multiplex PCR reads. The table has around 97,000 distinct CDR3 sequences, about 30% seen once. The study's findings and limits: Tissue-blood divergence was below expectation in non-neoplastic patients, above in gliomas. Very few CDR3 sequences were shared between tissue and blood.

The TCR was taken from a human donor with low-grade glioma or glioblastoma, undergoing nonglioma brain surgery, or in good health (not recorded which). Sequenced: glioma tissue, nonneoplastic brain tissue, or PBMCs (not recorded which).

Written as DNA, the CDR3 is TGTGCCAGCAGGGGGACAGGGGTTATTAGAGAGCAGTACTTC. Its protein is CASRGTGVIREQYF. The chain has TRBV6-2 or TRBV6-3 and TRBJ2-7, with 10 bases identical to TRBD1. The CDR3 consists of 14 residues. Germline loops: CDR1 MNHEY, CDR2 SVGEGT. The V and J ends lost 6 bases and 7 bases, in that order; junction bases with no gene match: 9.